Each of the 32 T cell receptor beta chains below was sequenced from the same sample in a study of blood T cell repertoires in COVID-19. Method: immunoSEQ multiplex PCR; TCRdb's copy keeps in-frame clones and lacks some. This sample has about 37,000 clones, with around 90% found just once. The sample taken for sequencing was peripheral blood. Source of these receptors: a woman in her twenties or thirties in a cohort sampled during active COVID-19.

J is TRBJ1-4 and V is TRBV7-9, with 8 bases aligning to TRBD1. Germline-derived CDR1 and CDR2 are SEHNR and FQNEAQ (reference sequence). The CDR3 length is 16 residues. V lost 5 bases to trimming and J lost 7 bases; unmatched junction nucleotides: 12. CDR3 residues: CASSHTTGASGEKLFF. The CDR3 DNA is TGTGCCAGCAGCCACACGACAGGGGCGTCCGGTGAAAAACTGTTTTTT.

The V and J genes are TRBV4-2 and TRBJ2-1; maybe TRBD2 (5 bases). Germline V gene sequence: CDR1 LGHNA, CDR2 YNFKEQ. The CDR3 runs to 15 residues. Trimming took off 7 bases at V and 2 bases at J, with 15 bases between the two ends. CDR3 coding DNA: TGTGCCAGCAACCATCTAAGCGGTCCCTACAATGAGCAGTTCTTC. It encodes CASNHLSGPYNEQFF.

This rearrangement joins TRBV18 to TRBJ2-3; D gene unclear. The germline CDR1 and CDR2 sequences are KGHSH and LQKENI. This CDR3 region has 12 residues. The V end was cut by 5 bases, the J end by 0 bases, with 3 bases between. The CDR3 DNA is TGTGCCAGCTCAACTAGCACAGATACGCAGTATTTT. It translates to CASSTSTDTQYF.

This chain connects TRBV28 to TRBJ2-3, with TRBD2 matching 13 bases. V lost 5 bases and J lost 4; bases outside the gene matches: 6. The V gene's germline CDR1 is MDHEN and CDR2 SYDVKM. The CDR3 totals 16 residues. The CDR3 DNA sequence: TGTGCCAGCAGTCCCCGACTAGCGGGAGGTCCAGATACGCAGTATTTT. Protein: CASSPRLAGGPDTQYF.

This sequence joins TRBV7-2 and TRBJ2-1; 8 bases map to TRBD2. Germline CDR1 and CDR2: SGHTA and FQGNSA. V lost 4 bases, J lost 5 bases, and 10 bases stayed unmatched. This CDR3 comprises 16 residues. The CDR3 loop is CASSSGSGSGNNEQFF. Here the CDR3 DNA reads TGTGCCAGCAGCTCCGGGTCGGGTAGCGGGAACAATGAGCAGTTCTTC. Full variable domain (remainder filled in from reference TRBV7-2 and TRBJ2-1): GAGVSQSPSNKVTEKGKDVELRCDPISGHTALYWYRQSLGQGLEFLIYFQGNSAPDKSGLPSDRFSAERTGGSVSTLTIQRTQQEDSAVYLCASSSGSGSGNNEQFFGPGTRLTVL.

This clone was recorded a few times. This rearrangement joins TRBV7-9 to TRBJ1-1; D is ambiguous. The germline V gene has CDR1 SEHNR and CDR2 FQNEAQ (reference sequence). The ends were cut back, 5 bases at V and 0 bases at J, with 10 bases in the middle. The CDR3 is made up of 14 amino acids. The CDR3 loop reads CASSSHDMNTEAFF. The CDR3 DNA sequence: TGTGCCAGCAGCAGTCATGACATGAACACTGAAGCTTTCTTT.

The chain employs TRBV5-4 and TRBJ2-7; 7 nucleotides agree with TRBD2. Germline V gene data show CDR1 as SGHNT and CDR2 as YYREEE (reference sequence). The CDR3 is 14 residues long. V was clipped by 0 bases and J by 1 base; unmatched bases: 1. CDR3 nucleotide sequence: TGTGCCAGCAGCTTGGGCGGGAGATCCTACGAGCAGTACTTC. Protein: CASSLGGRSYEQYF. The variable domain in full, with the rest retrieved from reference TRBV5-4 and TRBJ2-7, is ETGVTQSPTHLIKTRGQQVTLRCSSQSGHNTVSWYQQALGQGPQFIFQYYREEENGRGNFPPRFSGLQFPNYSSELNVNALELDDSALYLCASSLGGRSYEQYFGPGTRLTVT.

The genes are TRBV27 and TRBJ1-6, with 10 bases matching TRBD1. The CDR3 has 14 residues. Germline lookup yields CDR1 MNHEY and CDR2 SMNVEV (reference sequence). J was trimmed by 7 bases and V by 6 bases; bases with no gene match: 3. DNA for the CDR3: TGTGCCAGCAGGCCGGGACAGGGGAATTCACCCCTCCACTTT. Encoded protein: CASRPGQGNSPLHF.

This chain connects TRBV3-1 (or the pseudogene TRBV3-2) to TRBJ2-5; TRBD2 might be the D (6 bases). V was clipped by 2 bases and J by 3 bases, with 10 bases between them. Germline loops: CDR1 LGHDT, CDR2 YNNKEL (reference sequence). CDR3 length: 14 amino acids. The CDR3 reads CASSQLRREETQYF. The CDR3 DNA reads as TGTGCCAGCAGCCAACTCCGGAGGGAAGAGACCCAGTACTTC.

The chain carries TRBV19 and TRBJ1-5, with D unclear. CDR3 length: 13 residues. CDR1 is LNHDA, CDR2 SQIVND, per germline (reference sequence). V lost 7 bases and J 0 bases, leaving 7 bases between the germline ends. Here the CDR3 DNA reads TGTGCCAGTACCGCGTATAGCAATCAGCCCCAGCATTTT. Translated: CASTAYSNQPQHF. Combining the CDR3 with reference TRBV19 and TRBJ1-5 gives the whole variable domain DGGITQSPKYLFRKEGQNVTLSCEQNLNHDAMYWYRQDPGQGLRLIYYSQIVNDFQKGDIAEGYSVSREKKESFPLTVTSAQKNPTAFYLCASTAYSNQPQHFGDGTRLSIL.

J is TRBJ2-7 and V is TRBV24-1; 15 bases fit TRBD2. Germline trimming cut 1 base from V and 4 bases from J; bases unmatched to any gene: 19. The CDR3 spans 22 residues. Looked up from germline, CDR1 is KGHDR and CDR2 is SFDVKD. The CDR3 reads CATSDFGWSVRTSGRVGYEQYF. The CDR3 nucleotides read TGTGCCACCAGTGATTTCGGGTGGAGTGTAAGGACTAGCGGGAGGGTAGGTTACGAGCAGTACTTC.

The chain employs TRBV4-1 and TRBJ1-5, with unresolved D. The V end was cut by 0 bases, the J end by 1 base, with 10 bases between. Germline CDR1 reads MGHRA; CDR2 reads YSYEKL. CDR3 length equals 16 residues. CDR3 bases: TGCGCCAGCAGCCAAGACCCCGGGAACAGCAATCAGCCCCAGCATTTT. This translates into CASSQDPGNSNQPQHF.

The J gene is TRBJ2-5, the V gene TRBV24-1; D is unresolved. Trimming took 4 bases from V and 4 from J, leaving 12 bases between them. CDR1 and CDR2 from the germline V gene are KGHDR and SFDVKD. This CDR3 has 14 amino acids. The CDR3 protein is CATSEPDKRETQYF. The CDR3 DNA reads TGTGCCACCAGTGAGCCCGACAAGAGAGAGACCCAGTACTTC.

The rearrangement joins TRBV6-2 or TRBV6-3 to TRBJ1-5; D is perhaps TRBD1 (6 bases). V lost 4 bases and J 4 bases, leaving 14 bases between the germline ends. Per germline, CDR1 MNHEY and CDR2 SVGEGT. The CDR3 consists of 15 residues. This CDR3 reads CASSSRTAYNQPQHF. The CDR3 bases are TGTGCCAGCAGTTCTAGGACAGCGTATAATCAGCCCCAGCATTTT.

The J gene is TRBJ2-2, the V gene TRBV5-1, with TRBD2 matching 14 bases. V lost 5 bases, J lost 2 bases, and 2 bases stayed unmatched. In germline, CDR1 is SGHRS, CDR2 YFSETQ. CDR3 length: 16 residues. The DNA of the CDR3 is TGCGCCAGCAGGACTAGCGGGAGGGCCAACACCGGGGAGCTGTTTTTT. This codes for CASRTSGRANTGELFF.

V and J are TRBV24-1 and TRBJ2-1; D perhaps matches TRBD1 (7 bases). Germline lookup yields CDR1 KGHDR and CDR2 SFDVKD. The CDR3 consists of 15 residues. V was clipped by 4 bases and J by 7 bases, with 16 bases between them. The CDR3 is CATSEATGRLNEQFF. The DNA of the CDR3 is TGTGCCACCAGTGAGGCGACAGGGAGGTTAAATGAGCAGTTCTTC.

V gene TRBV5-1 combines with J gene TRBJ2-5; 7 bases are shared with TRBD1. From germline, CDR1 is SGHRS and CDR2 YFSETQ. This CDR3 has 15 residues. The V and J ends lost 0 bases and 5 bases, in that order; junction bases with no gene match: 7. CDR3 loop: CASSLVEGGRETQYF. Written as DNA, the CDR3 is TGCGCCAGCAGCTTGGTTGAAGGGGGCAGGGAGACCCAGTACTTC.

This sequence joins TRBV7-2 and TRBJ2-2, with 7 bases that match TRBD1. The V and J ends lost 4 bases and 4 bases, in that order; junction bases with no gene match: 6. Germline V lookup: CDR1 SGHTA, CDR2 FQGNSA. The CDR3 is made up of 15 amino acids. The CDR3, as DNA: TGTGCCAGCAGCTCCAGACAGGGCGGCACCGGGGAGCTGTTTTTT. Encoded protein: CASSSRQGGTGELFF.

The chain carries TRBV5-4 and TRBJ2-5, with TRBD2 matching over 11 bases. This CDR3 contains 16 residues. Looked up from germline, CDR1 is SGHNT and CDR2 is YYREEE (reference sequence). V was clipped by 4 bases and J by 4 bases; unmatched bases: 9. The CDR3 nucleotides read TGTGCCAGCAGCCTGCGACTAGCGGGGTCAGGAGAGACCCAGTACTTC. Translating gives CASSLRLAGSGETQYF.

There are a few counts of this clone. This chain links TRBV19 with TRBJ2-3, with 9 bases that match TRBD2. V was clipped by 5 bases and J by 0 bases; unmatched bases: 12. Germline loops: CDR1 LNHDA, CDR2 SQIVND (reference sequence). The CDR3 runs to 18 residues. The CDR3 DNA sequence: TGTGCCAGTAGTGGGAGTACTAGCGGGCATCCTAGCACAGATACGCAGTATTTT. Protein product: CASSGSTSGHPSTDTQYF.

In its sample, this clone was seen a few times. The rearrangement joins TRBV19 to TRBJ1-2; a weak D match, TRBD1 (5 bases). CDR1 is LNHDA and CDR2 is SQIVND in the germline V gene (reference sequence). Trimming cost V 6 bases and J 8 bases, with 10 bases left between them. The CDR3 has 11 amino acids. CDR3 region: CASSQGVGYTF. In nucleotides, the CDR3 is TGTGCCAGTAGCCAAGGGGTCGGCTACACCTTC.

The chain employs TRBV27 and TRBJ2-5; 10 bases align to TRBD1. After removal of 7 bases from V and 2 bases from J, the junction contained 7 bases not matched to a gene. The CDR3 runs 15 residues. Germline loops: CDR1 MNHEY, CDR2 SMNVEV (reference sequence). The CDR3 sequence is CASNPGQGSQETQYF. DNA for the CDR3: TGTGCCAGCAATCCGGGACAGGGGAGTCAAGAGACCCAGTACTTC.

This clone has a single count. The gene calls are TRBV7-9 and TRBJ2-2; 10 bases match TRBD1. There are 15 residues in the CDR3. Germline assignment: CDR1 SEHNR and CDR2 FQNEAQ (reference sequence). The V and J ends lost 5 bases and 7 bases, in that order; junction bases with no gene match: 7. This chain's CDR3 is CASSLGTGAGGELFF. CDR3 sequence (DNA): TGTGCCAGCAGCCTAGGGACAGGGGCCGGCGGGGAGCTGTTTTTT.

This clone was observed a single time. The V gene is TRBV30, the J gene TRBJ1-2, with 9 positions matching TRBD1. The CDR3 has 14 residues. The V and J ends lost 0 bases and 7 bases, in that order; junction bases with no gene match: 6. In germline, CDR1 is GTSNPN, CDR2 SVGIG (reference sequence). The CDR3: CAWSVGTGTGGYTF. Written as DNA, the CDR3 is TGTGCCTGGAGTGTCGGGACAGGGACGGGTGGCTACACCTTC.

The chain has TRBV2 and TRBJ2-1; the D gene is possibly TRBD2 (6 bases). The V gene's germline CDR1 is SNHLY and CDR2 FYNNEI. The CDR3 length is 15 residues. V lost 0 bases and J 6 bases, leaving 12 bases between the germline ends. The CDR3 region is CASSEARGSPNEQFF. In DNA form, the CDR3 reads TGTGCCAGCAGTGAAGCCCGGGGGAGTCCCAATGAGCAGTTCTTC.

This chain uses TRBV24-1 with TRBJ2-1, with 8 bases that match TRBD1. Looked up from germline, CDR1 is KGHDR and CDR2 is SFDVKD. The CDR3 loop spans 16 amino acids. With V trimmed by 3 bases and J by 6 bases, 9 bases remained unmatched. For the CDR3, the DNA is TGTGCCACCAGTGATATGGACAGGGCATACTTCAATGAGCAGTTCTTC. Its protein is CATSDMDRAYFNEQFF.

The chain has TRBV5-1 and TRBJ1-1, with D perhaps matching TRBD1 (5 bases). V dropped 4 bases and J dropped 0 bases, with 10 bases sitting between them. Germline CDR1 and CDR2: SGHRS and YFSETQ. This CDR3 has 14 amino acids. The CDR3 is CASSMDNLNTEAFF. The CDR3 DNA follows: TGCGCCAGCAGCATGGACAATCTGAACACTGAAGCTTTCTTT.

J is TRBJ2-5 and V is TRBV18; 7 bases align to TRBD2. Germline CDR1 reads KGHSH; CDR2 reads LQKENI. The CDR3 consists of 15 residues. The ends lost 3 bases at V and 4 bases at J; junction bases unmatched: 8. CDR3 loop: CASSPGQGGRETQYF. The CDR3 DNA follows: TGTGCCAGCTCACCGGGTCAAGGCGGGAGAGAGACCCAGTACTTC.

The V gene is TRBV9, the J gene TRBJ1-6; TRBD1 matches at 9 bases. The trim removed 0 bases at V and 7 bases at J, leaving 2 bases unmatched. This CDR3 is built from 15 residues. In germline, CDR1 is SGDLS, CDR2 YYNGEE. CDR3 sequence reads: CASSVGTGANSPLHF. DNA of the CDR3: TGTGCCAGCAGCGTAGGGACAGGGGCCAATTCACCCCTCCACTTT.

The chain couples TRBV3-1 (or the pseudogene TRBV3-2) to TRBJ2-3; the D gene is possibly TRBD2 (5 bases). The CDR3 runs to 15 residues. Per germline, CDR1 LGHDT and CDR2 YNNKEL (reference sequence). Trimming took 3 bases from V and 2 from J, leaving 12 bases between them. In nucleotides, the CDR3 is TGTGCCAGCAGCCAGACTAACCTTAACACAGATACGCAGTATTTT. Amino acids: CASSQTNLNTDTQYF.

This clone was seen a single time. The CDR3 DNA is TGCGCCAGCAGCAGCAGCGGAGGAGGAGAGACCCAGTACTTC. Its translation is CASSSSGGGETQYF. This chain connects TRBV5-1 to TRBJ2-5; TRBD2 is a possible D gene (5 bases). V dropped 4 bases and J dropped 4 bases, with 14 bases sitting between them. Germline V gene data show CDR1 as SGHRS and CDR2 as YFSETQ. This CDR3 is built from 14 residues.

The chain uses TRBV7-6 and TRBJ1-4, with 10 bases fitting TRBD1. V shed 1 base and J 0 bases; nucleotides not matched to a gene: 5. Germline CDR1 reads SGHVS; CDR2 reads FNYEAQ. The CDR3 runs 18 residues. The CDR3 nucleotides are TGTGCCAGCAGCTTAGTGGCCGGGACAGGGGCAACTAATGAAAAACTGTTTTTT. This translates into CASSLVAGTGATNEKLFF.